This TCR beta chain derives from a study of beta chain features in type 1 diabetes. Study-wide results and caveats: For type 1 diabetes patients, VDJ junctions showed fewer insertions and more deletions. A closer apparent resemblance between naive, central memory and Treg TCRB repertoires was seen in patients than in healthy donors.

This clone was found a few times. What it binds is unknown. Every isolated RNA sample was fully reverse transcribed, so sequencing captured expressed TCRB transcripts. TCRdb's table, derived via immunoSEQ multiplex PCR, lists solely in-frame clones and lacks some. Here the sample spans approximately 380,000 clones, around 16% being singletons. This CDR3 region has 16 residues. Germline CDR1 SGHRS, CDR2 YFSETQ. Trimming left V 4 bases short and J 8 bases short, with 22 bases between. This receptor was identified in a woman younger than 30 in good health. The sample taken for sequencing was naive CD4+ T cells from blood. The rearrangement uses TRBV5-1 and TRBJ2-1; a possible D gene is TRBD2 (6 bases). CDR3 residues: CASSRREQTKGDEQFF. CDR3 bases: TGCGCCAGCAGCCGGCGGGAACAAACCAAAGGGGATGAGCAGTTCTTC. The whole variable domain, filled in from reference TRBV5-1 and TRBJ2-1, reads KAGVTQTPRYLIKTRGQQVTLSCSPISGHRSVSWYQQTPGQGLQFLFEYFSETQRNKGNFPGRFSGRQFSNSRSEMNVSTLELGDSALYLCASSRREQTKGDEQFFGPGTRLTVL.